The 30 T cell receptor beta chains below come from one sample, sequenced in a study of shared T cell receptors in the human thymus. Here immunoSEQ multiplex PCR was the method, and the copy in TCRdb shows in-frame clones only, minus some. The sample has some 720,000 clones; more than 75% are singletons. This sample also belongs to another study, concerning human thymus T cells.

Sequencing input: thymocytes. The receptors come from a boy in the first two years of life with a congenital heart defect.

The rearrangement joins TRBV30 to TRBJ2-5; 9 bases line up with TRBD2. The length of the CDR3 is 17 residues. With 0 bases clipped from V and 4 bases from J, the junction kept 12 bases outside the gene matches. Germline V CDR1 and CDR2: GTSNPN, SVGIG (reference sequence). CDR3 region: CAWSVRGREGRGETQYF. The CDR3 bases are TGTGCCTGGAGTGTACGGGGGCGGGAGGGCCGGGGAGAGACCCAGTACTTC.

The chain couples TRBV2 to TRBJ2-7; 7 bases are shared with TRBD2. CDR1 and CDR2 from the germline V gene are SNHLY and FYNNEI. Germline trimming cut 6 bases from V and 3 bases from J; bases unmatched to any gene: 14. The CDR3 is 16 residues long. Here the CDR3 reads CASSPAAAGEYYEQYF. CDR3 DNA: TGTGCCAGCAGCCCCGCTGCCGCGGGGGAATACTACGAGCAGTACTTC.

The chain couples TRBV27 to TRBJ1-4, with 10 bases fitting TRBD1. CDR3 size: 16 residues. From germline, CDR1 is MNHEY and CDR2 SMNVEV (reference sequence). With 6 bases clipped from V and 8 bases from J, the junction kept 12 bases outside the gene matches. The CDR3 loop is CASRKGADRGQEKLFF. The CDR3 bases are TGTGCCAGCAGGAAGGGGGCTGACAGGGGGCAGGAAAAACTGTTTTTT.

The chain has TRBV7-3 and TRBJ2-5, with a possible D match to TRBD2 (6 bases). CDR1 is SGHTA, CDR2 FQGTGA, per germline. The CDR3 runs 17 residues. V dropped 4 bases and J dropped 0 bases, with 18 bases sitting between them. CDR3 amino acids: CASSSSRLVSYQETQYF. The CDR3, as DNA: TGTGCCAGCAGCTCTTCCCGACTAGTAAGTTACCAAGAGACCCAGTACTTC.

The rearrangement uses TRBV9 and TRBJ2-7, with D possibly being TRBD1 (6 bases). Germline V gene sequence: CDR1 SGDLS, CDR2 YYNGEE. V dropped 0 bases and J dropped 2 bases, with 6 bases sitting between them. CDR3 length: 13 amino acids. The CDR3 protein is CASSVGDTYEQYF. As DNA, the CDR3 is TGTGCCAGCAGCGTAGGGGACACCTACGAGCAGTACTTC.

The V call is TRBV25-1, the J call TRBJ1-2, with 8 bases identical to TRBD1. J lost 5 bases, V lost 1 base, and 12 bases had no gene match. CDR3 length equals 17 residues. Germline CDR1 is MGHDK and CDR2 is SYGVNS. The chain's CDR3 is CASSESETQGAGYGYTF. As DNA, the CDR3 is TGTGCCAGCAGTGAATCCGAAACGCAGGGGGCAGGGTATGGCTACACCTTC.

This clone was seen just once. This chain uses TRBV11-3 with TRBJ2-5, with D uncertain. This CDR3 spans 12 amino acids. Germline-derived CDR1 and CDR2 are SGHNT and YENEEA. V was trimmed by 4 bases and J by 5 bases, leaving 8 bases between them. This CDR3 reads CASSWMGETQYF. The CDR3 DNA sequence: TGTGCCAGCAGCTGGATGGGCGAGACCCAGTACTTC. The variable domain in full, completed from reference TRBV11-3 and TRBJ2-5, reads EAGVVQSPRYKIIEKKQPVAFWCNPISGHNTLYWYLQNLGQGPELLIRYENEEAVDDSQLPKDRFSAERLKGVDSTLKIQPAELGDSAVYLCASSWMGETQYFGPGTRLLVL.

Points on this clone: This sample includes further DNA sequences coding for the same CDR3. This chain connects TRBV11-2 to TRBJ2-7; the D gene is possibly TRBD1 (6 bases). Germline V CDR1 and CDR2: SGHAT, FQNNGV. This CDR3 is 14 amino acids long. V was trimmed by 6 bases and J by 2 bases, leaving 14 bases between them. The CDR3 here is CASRPTDRPYEQYF. The CDR3 nucleotides are TGTGCCAGCAGGCCTACTGACAGGCCCTACGAGCAGTACTTC.

This clone has just one count. V usage is TRBV11-3 and J usage is TRBJ2-2, with 9 bases lining up with TRBD1. The CDR3 is 16 amino acids. CDR1 is SGHNT, CDR2 YENEEA, per germline. V shed 2 bases and J 5 bases; nucleotides not matched to a gene: 6. CDR3 DNA sequence: TGTGCCAGCAGCTTAACACCCGGACAGGGGACCGGGGAGCTGTTTTTT. Encoded protein: CASSLTPGQGTGELFF.

This clone was recorded only once. The chain is built from TRBV4-2 and TRBJ1-5; 9 nucleotides match TRBD1. V trimming: 4 bases; J trimming: 5 bases; junction bases outside the gene matches: 3. The CDR3 length is 14 residues. Germline-derived CDR1 and CDR2 are LGHNA and YNFKEQ. The CDR3 DNA is TGTGCCAGCAGCCTTCGGACAGGGGATCAGCCCCAGCATTTT. As protein: CASSLRTGDQPQHF.

V usage is TRBV4-3 and J usage is TRBJ2-7, with TRBD2 matching 7 bases. The length of the CDR3 is 16 residues. CDR1 and CDR2 from the germline V gene are LGHNA and YSLEER. The trim removed 0 bases at V and 2 bases at J, leaving 7 bases unmatched. Here the CDR3 reads CASSQERGGRAYEQYF. The DNA of the CDR3 is TGCGCCAGCAGCCAAGAGCGGGGAGGGCGGGCCTACGAGCAGTACTTC.

This sequence joins TRBV5-4 and TRBJ1-1, with D unclear. The CDR3 runs to 15 residues. Germline loops: CDR1 SGHNT, CDR2 YYREEE (reference sequence). The germline V and J ends were trimmed by 4 bases and 4 bases, with 17 bases remaining between them. The CDR3 bases are TGTGCCAGCAGCCTCTACCCAGGCCTGGGCACTGAAGCTTTCTTT. It is translated as CASSLYPGLGTEAFF.

The V gene is TRBV6-4, the J gene TRBJ2-1, with TRBD2 matching over 10 bases. J lost 6 bases, V lost 6 bases, and 11 bases had no gene match. The CDR3 runs to 16 residues. Germline assignment: CDR1 MRHNA and CDR2 SNTAGT. The CDR3 sequence: CASSRTGTSDSNEQFF. DNA of the CDR3: TGTGCCAGCAGCCGCACCGGGACTAGCGACAGCAATGAGCAGTTCTTC.

This chain connects TRBV4-2 to TRBJ2-7, with 7 bases lining up with TRBD2. The germline V gene encodes CDR1 LGHNA and CDR2 YNFKEQ. V lost 3 bases to trimming and J lost 0 bases; unmatched junction nucleotides: 5. There are 15 residues in the CDR3. This CDR3 is CASSHPSGVSYEQYF. CDR3 nucleotides: TGTGCCAGCAGCCACCCCAGCGGGGTCTCCTACGAGCAGTACTTC.

V and J are TRBV19 and TRBJ2-7, with TRBD1 identical over 8 bases. Germline values: CDR1 LNHDA, CDR2 SQIVND (reference sequence). The CDR3 loop spans 15 amino acids. V dropped 3 bases and J dropped 2; count of bases not matched to a gene: 6. CDR3 sequence: CASSIDRGHAYEQYF. The CDR3 DNA sequence: TGTGCCAGTAGTATCGACAGGGGACACGCCTACGAGCAGTACTTC.

This clone has a handful of counts. The V call is TRBV7-4, the J call TRBJ2-5; D may be TRBD2 (5 bases). Germline CDR1 is SGHVT and CDR2 is SQSDAQ. The V gene lost 1 base and the J gene lost 2 bases, with 20 bases spanning the gap. The CDR3 totals 18 residues. CDR3 in DNA: TGTGCCAGCAGCTTAGGGATACTAGAGGGAGAGGGTCAAGAGACCCAGTACTTC. This encodes CASSLGILEGEGQETQYF.

In nucleotides, the CDR3 is TGTGCCAGCAGTCGCAGACAGGGGTCCTACAATGAGCAGTTCTTC. Translated: CASSRRQGSYNEQFF. The rearrangement links TRBV6-5 to TRBJ2-1; 8 nucleotides align to TRBD1. V lost 5 bases to trimming and J lost 1 base; unmatched junction nucleotides: 4. Per the germline V gene, CDR1 is MNHEY and CDR2 is SVGAGI. This CDR3 region has 15 residues.

This chain connects TRBV29-1 to TRBJ2-3; D gene ambiguous. From germline, CDR1 is SQVTM and CDR2 ANQGSEA. The CDR3 is made up of 13 amino acids. V dropped 3 bases and J dropped 6 bases, with 13 bases sitting between them. CDR3 region: CSVENFPEDTQYF. The CDR3 nucleotides are TGCAGCGTTGAGAATTTTCCTGAGGATACGCAGTATTTT.

The chain couples TRBV6-5 to TRBJ2-6; D remains unclear. The CDR3 sequence is 15 residues long. V gave up 6 bases and J gave up 0 bases, with 9 bases separating them. CDR1 MNHEY and CDR2 SVGAGI come from the germline V gene. The chain's CDR3 is CASSADFSGANVLTF. The CDR3, as DNA: TGTGCCAGCAGCGCAGATTTCTCTGGGGCCAACGTCCTGACTTTC.

The rearrangement links TRBV5-1 to TRBJ2-2; 8 bases are shared with TRBD1. This CDR3 spans 15 amino acids. Germline V gene data show CDR1 as SGHRS and CDR2 as YFSETQ. The ends lost 3 bases at V and 7 bases at J; junction bases unmatched: 8. The CDR3 protein is CASSSDRGKGGELFF. CDR3 nucleotide sequence: TGCGCCAGCAGCTCCGACAGGGGAAAGGGCGGGGAGCTGTTTTTT.

Concerning this clone: Additional DNA sequences in this sample encode the identical CDR3. This chain uses TRBV9 with TRBJ1-1; 10 bases are shared with TRBD1. Per the germline V gene, CDR1 is SGDLS and CDR2 is YYNGEE. V lost 3 bases, J lost 1 base, and 0 bases stayed unmatched. This CDR3 region has 14 residues. In DNA form, the CDR3 reads TGTGCCAGCAGCGGGGACAGGGGGAACACTGAAGCTTTCTTT. Amino acids: CASSGDRGNTEAFF.

This clone appeared once. The J gene is TRBJ2-1, the V gene TRBV9; D may be TRBD2 (6 bases). This CDR3 has 16 residues. V lost 0 bases to trimming and J lost 1 base, with 11 bases between them. Germline V gene data show CDR1 as SGDLS and CDR2 as YYNGEE. Here the CDR3 DNA reads TGTGCCAGCAGCGTAGGACTAGAGGGGTCCTACAATGAGCAGTTCTTC. Translation: CASSVGLEGSYNEQFF.

The CDR3 sequence: CASSFWGARGKEQYF. The CDR3 coding sequence is TGTGCCAGCAGTTTTTGGGGAGCCCGGGGGAAAGAGCAGTACTTC. The chain has TRBV27 and TRBJ2-7; a weak D match, TRBD2 (6 bases). Germline V gene sequence: CDR1 MNHEY, CDR2 SMNVEV (reference sequence). The ends were cut back, 3 bases at V and 7 bases at J, with 19 bases in the middle. CDR3 length: 15 amino acids.

CDR3 nucleotides: TGTGCCAGCAGCCTGGAACCTAGCGAAACCTCCTACGAGCAGTACTTC. It is translated as CASSLEPSETSYEQYF. This rearrangement joins TRBV7-6 to TRBJ2-7; TRBD2 is a possible D gene (6 bases). Trimming left V 5 bases short and J 0 bases short, with 17 bases between. The CDR3 covers 16 residues. Germline assignment: CDR1 SGHVS and CDR2 FNYEAQ. Combining the CDR3 with reference TRBV7-6 and TRBJ2-7 gives the whole variable domain GAGVSQSPRYKVTKRGQDVALRCDPISGHVSLYWYRQALGQGPEFLTYFNYEAQQDKSGLPNDRFSAERPEGSISTLTIQRTEQRDSAMYRCASSLEPSETSYEQYFGPGTRLTVT.

The V call is TRBV4-3, the J call TRBJ2-1, with D uncertain. The CDR3 covers 12 residues. V was pared by 1 base and J by 9 bases, with 7 bases between. From germline, CDR1 is LGHNA and CDR2 YSLEER. CDR3 protein: CASSQGDTEQFF. CDR3 coding DNA: TGCGCCAGCAGCCAAGGAGACACTGAGCAGTTCTTC.

This chain joins TRBV5-1 and TRBJ2-6; perhaps TRBD1 as D (7 bases). Trimming removed 4 bases from V and 2 bases from J, with 16 bases in between. The germline V gene encodes CDR1 SGHRS and CDR2 YFSETQ. The CDR3 totals 17 residues. Here the CDR3 reads CASSQKGQRAGANVLTF. CDR3 bases: TGCGCCAGCAGCCAGAAGGGACAGCGGGCTGGGGCCAACGTCCTGACTTTC.

This rearrangement joins TRBV19 to TRBJ2-1; 7 nucleotides align to TRBD2. CDR3 length: 17 amino acids. The germline V gene encodes CDR1 LNHDA and CDR2 SQIVND (reference sequence). V was clipped by 3 bases and J by 0 bases; unmatched bases: 8. This CDR3 reads CASSISFGGSSYNEQFF. In DNA, the CDR3 is TGTGCCAGTAGTATTTCTTTTGGCGGGAGCTCCTACAATGAGCAGTTCTTC.

The chain carries TRBV9 and TRBJ2-2; 7 positions agree with TRBD2. Germline CDR1 is SGDLS and CDR2 is YYNGEE. The CDR3 sequence is 20 residues long. The J segment lost 4 bases and the V segment lost 4 bases, leaving 22 bases of the junction unmatched. For the CDR3, the DNA is TGTGCCAGCAGCCCCGACCACCAACGAGGGGCGGGAGAGATCACCGGGGAGCTGTTTTTT. Encoded protein: CASSPDHQRGAGEITGELFF.

In DNA, the CDR3 is TGCAGCGTAGGGACTAACACAGATACGCAGTATTTT. Translation gives CSVGTNTDTQYF. The rearrangement links TRBV29-1 to TRBJ2-3; 7 bases are a match to TRBD2. V shed 6 bases, J shed 2 bases, and the junction held 2 bases outside the gene matches. There are 12 residues in the CDR3. Germline-derived CDR1 and CDR2 are SQVTM and ANQGSEA.

This clone was counted once. J is TRBJ2-7 and V is TRBV19; 7 bases are a match to TRBD1. Germline CDR1 reads LNHDA; CDR2 reads SQIVND (reference sequence). After removal of 5 bases from V and 0 bases from J, the junction contained 7 bases not matched to a gene. This CDR3 has 15 residues. The CDR3 DNA follows: TGTGCCAGTAGTGAGGGGGCTGCGAGCTCCTACGAGCAGTACTTC. Its translation is CASSEGAASSYEQYF.